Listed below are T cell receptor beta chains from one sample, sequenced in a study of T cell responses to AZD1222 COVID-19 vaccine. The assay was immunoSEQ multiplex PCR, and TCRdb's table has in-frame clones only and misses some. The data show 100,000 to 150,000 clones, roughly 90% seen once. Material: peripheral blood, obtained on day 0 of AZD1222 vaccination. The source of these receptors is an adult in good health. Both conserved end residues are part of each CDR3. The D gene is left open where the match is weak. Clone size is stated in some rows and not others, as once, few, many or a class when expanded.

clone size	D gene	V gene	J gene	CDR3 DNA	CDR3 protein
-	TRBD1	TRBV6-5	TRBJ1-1	TGTGCCAGCAGTTACACTGGGACAGGGGATGCTTTCTTT	CASSYTGTGDAFF
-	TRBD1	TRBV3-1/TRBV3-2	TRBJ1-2	TGTGCCAGCAGCCAAGGACTAGAGGTACAGGGGTTCGTAGGCTACACCTTC	CASSQGLEVQGFVGYTF
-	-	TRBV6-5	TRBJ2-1	TGTGCCAGCTTGAGGGTTTATTTGAATGAGCAGTTCTTC	CASLRVYLNEQFF
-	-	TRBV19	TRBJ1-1	TGTGCCAGTAGTAATATGAACACTGAAGCTTTCTTT	CASSNMNTEAFF
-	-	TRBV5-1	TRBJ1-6	TGCGCCAGCAGCCGCGCCGGGACCCCGGATAATTCACCCCTCCACTTT	CASSRAGTPDNSPLHF
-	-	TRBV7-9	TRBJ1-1	TGTGCCAGCAGTAAACCGGACACTGAAGCTTTCTTT	CASSKPDTEAFF
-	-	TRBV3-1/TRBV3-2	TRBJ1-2	TGTGCCAGCAGCCACTTCGAGCCGGGGACCTATGGCTACACCTTC	CASSHFEPGTYGYTF
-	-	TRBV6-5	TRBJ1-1	TGTGCCAGCGGTTTGGGGGAGTTAAGCATGAACACTGAAGCTTTCTTT	CASGLGELSMNTEAFF
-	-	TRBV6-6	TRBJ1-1	TGTGCCAGCAGTTATTTGGGGCTGGAGAACACTGAAGCTTTCTTT	CASSYLGLENTEAFF
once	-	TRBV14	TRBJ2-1	TGTGCCAGCAGCCCCCCGGATAGGAATGAGCAGTTCTTC	CASSPPDRNEQFF
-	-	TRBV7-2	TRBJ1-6	TGTGCCAGCAGCTTAGAGAGAGGGGTTGGGTCACCCCTCCACTTT	CASSLERGVGSPLHF
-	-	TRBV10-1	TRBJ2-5	TGCGCCAGCAGTGAGTCGGGGGAAGAGACCCAGTACTTC	CASSESGEETQYF
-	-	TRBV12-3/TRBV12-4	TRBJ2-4	TGTGCCAGCAGTTTCAAGGGCCTCATTCAGTACTTC	CASSFKGLIQYF
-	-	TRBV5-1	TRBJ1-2	TGCGCCAGCAGCTTGGTCCCCGGGGGTGGAGATGGCTACACCTTC	CASSLVPGGGDGYTF
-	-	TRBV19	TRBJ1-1	TGTGCCGTCGGTGGGGGCTACGGTGAAGCTTTCTTT	CAVGGGYGEAFF
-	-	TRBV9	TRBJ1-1	TGTGCCAGCAGCGTAGGGGGAGGCGAAGCTTTCTTT	CASSVGGGEAFF
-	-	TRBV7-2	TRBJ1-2	TGTGCCAGCAGCTTAGTTTTGAGGAACTATGGCTACACCTTC	CASSLVLRNYGYTF
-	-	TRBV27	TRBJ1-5	TGTGCCAGGACTCCTCCTGGGGGGGGGCAGCCCCAGCATTTT	CARTPPGGGQPQHF
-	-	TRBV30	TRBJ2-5	TGTGCCTGGAGTGTGGGAGAGACCCAGTACTTC	CAWSVGETQYF
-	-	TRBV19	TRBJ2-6	TGTGCCAGTAAGAACAGGGTAACTGGGGCCAACGTCCTGACTTTC	CASKNRVTGANVLTF
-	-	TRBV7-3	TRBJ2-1	TGTGCCTCCCGGGGTTGGGGTAACAATGAGCAGTTCTTC	CASRGWGNNEQFF
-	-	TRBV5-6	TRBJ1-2	TGTGCCAGCCTAACAGGGTTTCGCGGCTACACCTTC	CASLTGFRGYTF
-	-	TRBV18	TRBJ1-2	TGTGCCAGCTCACCACTGATGGCCTTGGCTGACTATGGCTACACCTTC	CASSPLMALADYGYTF
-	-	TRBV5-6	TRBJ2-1	TGTGCCAGCAGCTTGTGGGAGAATGAGCAGTTCTTC	CASSLWENEQFF
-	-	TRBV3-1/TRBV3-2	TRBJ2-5	TGTGCCAGCAGCCTTTTAGGGGAGACCCAGTACTTC	CASSLLGETQYF
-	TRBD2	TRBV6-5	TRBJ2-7	TGTGCCAGCAGGCTCGCGGGGGGGAGCTCCTACGAGCAGTACTTC	CASRLAGGSSYEQYF
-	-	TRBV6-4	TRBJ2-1	TGTGCCAGCAGTGATCCGCCATACAATGAGCAGTTCTTC	CASSDPPYNEQFF
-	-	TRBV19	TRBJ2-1	TGTGCCAGTAGTATTTCGCCTCCGGAGCAGTTCTTC	CASSISPPEQFF
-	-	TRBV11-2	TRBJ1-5	TGTGCCAGCAGCTTTACCGGGACCGTCGCTCACCAGCATTTT	CASSFTGTVAHQHF
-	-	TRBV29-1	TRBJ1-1	TGCAGCGTTGATGCAGGGCGTAACACTGAAGCTTTCTTT	CSVDAGRNTEAFF
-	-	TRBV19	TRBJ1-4	TGTGCCAGTAGTACTCGACGGGTGGAGGAAAAACTGTTTTTT	CASSTRRVEEKLFF
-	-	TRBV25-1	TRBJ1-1	TGTGCCAGCGGACAGCGGGGCAGTAACACTGAAGCTTTCTTT	CASGQRGSNTEAFF
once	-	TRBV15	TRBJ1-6	TGTGCCACCAGCAGAGATATAGACGCTTCACCCCTCCACTTT	CATSRDIDASPLHF
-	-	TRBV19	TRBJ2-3	TGTGCCAGTAGTCCCGGGCTCTACACAGATACGCAGTATTTT	CASSPGLYTDTQYF
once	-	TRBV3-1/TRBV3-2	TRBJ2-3	TGTGCCAGCAGCCAGCAACCTCCGGGGAATACGCAGTATTTT	CASSQQPPGNTQYF
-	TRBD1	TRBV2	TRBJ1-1	TGTGCCAGCTCTCTGTTCCAGGGGGTAAACACTGAAGCTTTCTTT	CASSLFQGVNTEAFF
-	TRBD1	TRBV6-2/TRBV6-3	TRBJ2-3	TGTGCCAGCAGCTTTTCCCTCCGGGACAGAAACACAGATACGCAGTATTTT	CASSFSLRDRNTDTQYF